This section outlines one TCR beta chain sequence together with its context. In its sample, this clonotype was seen a few times. Its antigen is still unknown. No quality values exist for individual bases; no much larger clone is one base distant. Every donor in the study was a healthy Caucasian. Miltenyi CD45RO+ enrichment and human naive T-cell isolation kits were used to isolate memory (CD45RO+) and naive T cells from PBMC. This sample is part of a study of identical twins (dated by TCRdb to about 2016). Context from the whole study: To test whether fetal clonotypes persist, the study used deep sequencing on TCR alpha and beta repertoires from monozygotic twins, unrelated adults of various ages, and cord blood. Replicate twin experiments were performed at different times using different library preparation protocols to rule out contamination. Broader findings and caveats from the paper: Invariant T cells such as MAIT and iNKT could partly confound zero-insertion analyses, though diverse VJ usage argued against this for most clonotypes. Because the same donors could not be followed over many years, the conclusions relied on cross-sectional statistical analysis. Compared with coincidental sharing between unrelated individuals, an excess of low generation-probability sequences was observed among out-of-frame TCR alpha sequences shared between twins. The excess sharing between twins in beta out-of-frame sequences was weaker because fewer shared sequences reduced the signal-to-noise ratio. In monozygotic twins, recombination models systematically underestimated out-of-frame TCR alpha sharing, but the models matched the sharing seen between unrelated individuals. Abundant cord blood beta clonotypes carried fewer insertions; young adult naive repertoires showed a weaker similar trend, while memory repertoires showed none.

The library was prepared using 5' RACE. Sequenced using an Illumina HiSeq 2000. A universal primer binding site was added through template switching, and the final cDNA carried a unique molecular identifier so that TCR cDNA molecules could be counted accurately. Specific primers in the conserved constant-segment region were used to synthesize first-strand cDNA for the TCR alpha and beta chains. To control for contamination, every cDNA library carried two barcodes: a SMART-Mk sample barcode plus Illumina barcodes. TruSeq adapter sequences along with Illumina sample barcodes were introduced in two successive PCR steps. The TCR alpha and beta cDNA libraries were sequenced on the Illumina HiSeq platform using custom primers. In the source study's methods: MiGEC processed the raw reads to extract unique molecular identifiers, while MiXCR was used to determine the CDR3 positions. Recombination models were inferred per individual with the repgenHMM and IGoR tools using an EM algorithm. The tcR package in R was used for shared clonotype analysis, with sharing normalized by the product of cloneset sizes. To study raw recombination without the effects of thymic and clonal selection, out-of-frame nonproductive sequences were analyzed. The public reads were run again by TCRdb, first through fastp at Q25 and then through MiXCR, and only productive beta chains were kept. Records with the same CDR3 protein are collapsed into one entry carrying the most frequent genes and DNA. The V and J calls reflect TCRdb's pipeline rather than the authors' work. A total of some 240,000 distinct CDR3 sequences appear in this sample, about 11% of them only once. The ten largest clonotypes hold 8% to 10% of the sample.

Compared with germline, V lacks 3 bases and J lacks 8 bases; bases without a gene match: 8. Its CDR3 holds 15 amino acids, cysteine through phenylalanine. The read is trimmed to its CDR3 DNA, 45 bases read in frame from base 1. In the germline V gene, CDR1 corresponds to MGHDK and CDR2 to SYGVNS. This TCR came from a man in his forties or fifties in good health. The V and J genes are TRBV25-1 and TRBJ2-1, with 9 bases matching TRBD2. Specimen: memory T cells sorted from blood. According to the study, the label for this sample's cell subset or site signals: CD45RO+ enriched T cells. The CDR3 sequence is CASSDVSGSFYEQFF. The nucleotides are TGTGCCAGCAGTGATGTTAGCGGGAGTTTCTATGAGCAGTTCTTC.